The 7 T cell receptor beta chains reported below all come from one sample, sequenced in a study of blood T cell repertoires in COVID-19. TCRdb's table, derived via immunoSEQ multiplex PCR, lists solely in-frame clones and lacks some. The sample consists of over 200,000 clones, approximately 84% of them appearing once. What was sequenced was peripheral blood. These TCRs come from a man between 35 and 55 years old with active or convalescent COVID-19.

CDR3 nucleotide sequence: TGTGCCAGCATTGGACAGGGGGCGTATGGCTACACCTTC. This gives the protein CASIGQGAYGYTF. This chain uses TRBV6-5 with TRBJ1-2, with TRBD1 identical over 11 bases. The CDR3 is made up of 13 amino acids. The trim removed 7 bases at V and 5 bases at J, leaving 3 bases unmatched. Germline CDR1 and CDR2: MNHEY and SVGAGI.

The J gene is TRBJ2-7, the V gene TRBV5-1; 10 bases are shared with TRBD1. Germline-derived CDR1 and CDR2 are SGHRS and YFSETQ. The ends lost 5 bases at V and 6 bases at J; junction bases unmatched: 8. The CDR3 contains 14 residues. DNA for the CDR3: TGCGCCAGCAGTCCGAGGACAGGGGGTGGCGAGCAGTACTTC. Its protein is CASSPRTGGGEQYF.

V and J are TRBV4-1 and TRBJ1-6, with TRBD1 identical over 7 bases. The CDR3 runs to 17 residues. Germline V gives CDR1 MGHRA, CDR2 YSYEKL. Trimming removed 0 bases from V and 14 bases from J; junction bases left unmatched: 16. CDR3 nucleotide sequence: TGCGCCAGCAGCCAAGAGGCCGAGGGTTGGCAGGGGGGTTCCCTCCACTTT. Translation: CASSQEAEGWQGGSLHF.

Concerning this clone itself: At one end, the junction sequence differs from germline, possibly due to a read error. The chain combines TRBV7-9 with TRBJ1-2, with TRBD1 as a possible D gene (5 bases). The germline V gene has CDR1 SEHNR and CDR2 FQNEAQ (reference sequence). The CDR3 is made up of 13 amino acids. The CDR3 DNA reads as TGTGCCAGCAGCTTAGGGGCAGGGTCCGGCTGCACCTTC. It translates to CASSLGAGSGCTF.

The chain employs TRBV19 and TRBJ1-5, with a weak D call TRBD1 (6 bases). Per germline, CDR1 LNHDA and CDR2 SQIVND (reference sequence). Trimming removed 7 bases from V and 0 bases from J, with 13 bases in between. This CDR3 is 15 amino acids long. The CDR3 DNA reads as TGTGCCAGTAACCCGACAGGAGCTAGCAATCAGCCCCAGCATTTT. This translates into CASNPTGASNQPQHF.

V is TRBV7-9 and J is TRBJ1-3; D is undetermined. Trimming removed 5 bases at V and 14 bases at J, with 16 bases between. The CDR3 contains 12 residues. Per the germline V gene, CDR1 is SEHNR and CDR2 is FQNEAQ (reference sequence). The CDR3 reads CASSRGQAILYF. CDR3 DNA: TGTGCCAGCAGCCGTGGGCAGGCTATTTTATATTTT. The whole variable domain, filled in from reference TRBV7-9 and TRBJ1-3, reads DTGVSQNPRHKITKRGQNVTFRCDPISEHNRLYWYRQTLGQGPEFLTYFQNEAQLEKSRLLSDRFSAERPKGSFSTLEIQRTEQGDSAMYLCASSRGQAILYFGEGSWLTVV.

The count of this clone is one. V and J are TRBV3-1 (or the pseudogene TRBV3-2) and TRBJ2-6; D remains ambiguous. Germline CDR1 LGHDT, CDR2 YNNKEL (reference sequence). Trimming pared 3 bases from V and 1 base from J, leaving 10 bases between. The CDR3 runs to 16 residues. The chain's CDR3 is CASSQAMHSGANVLTF. The CDR3 DNA reads as TGTGCCAGCAGCCAGGCCATGCATTCTGGGGCCAACGTCCTGACTTTC.